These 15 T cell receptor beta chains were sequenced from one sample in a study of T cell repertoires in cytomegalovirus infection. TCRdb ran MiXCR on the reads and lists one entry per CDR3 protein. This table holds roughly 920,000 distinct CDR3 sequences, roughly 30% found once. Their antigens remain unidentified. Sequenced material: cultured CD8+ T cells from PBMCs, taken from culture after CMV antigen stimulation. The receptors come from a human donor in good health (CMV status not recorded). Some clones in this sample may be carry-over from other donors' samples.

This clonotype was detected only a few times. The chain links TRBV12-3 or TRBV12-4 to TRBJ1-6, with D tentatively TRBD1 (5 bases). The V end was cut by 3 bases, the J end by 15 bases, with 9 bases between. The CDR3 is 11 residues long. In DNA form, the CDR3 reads TGTGCCAGCAGTTTGGGACCCCACCTCCACTTT. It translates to CASSLGPHLHF.

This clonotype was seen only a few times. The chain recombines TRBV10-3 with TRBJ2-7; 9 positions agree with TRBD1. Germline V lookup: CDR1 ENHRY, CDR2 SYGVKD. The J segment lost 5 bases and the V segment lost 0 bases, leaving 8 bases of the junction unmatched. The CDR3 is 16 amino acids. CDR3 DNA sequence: TGTGCCATCAGTGAGTCGGACAGAGACAGGGGGAACGAGCAGTACTTC. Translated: CAISESDRDRGNEQYF.

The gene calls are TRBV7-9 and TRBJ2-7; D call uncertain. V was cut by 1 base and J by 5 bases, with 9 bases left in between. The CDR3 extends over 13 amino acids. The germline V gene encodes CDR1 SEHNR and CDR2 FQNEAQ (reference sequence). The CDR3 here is CASSLDHTHEQYF. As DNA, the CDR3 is TGTGCCAGCAGCTTAGATCATACCCACGAGCAGTACTTC.

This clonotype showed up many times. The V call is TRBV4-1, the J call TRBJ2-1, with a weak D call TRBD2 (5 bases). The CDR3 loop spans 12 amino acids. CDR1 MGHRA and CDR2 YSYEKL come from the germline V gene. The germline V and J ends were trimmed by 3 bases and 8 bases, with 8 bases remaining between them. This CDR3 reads CASSQGEYEQFF. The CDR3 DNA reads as TGCGCCAGCAGCCAGGGAGAATATGAGCAGTTCTTC.

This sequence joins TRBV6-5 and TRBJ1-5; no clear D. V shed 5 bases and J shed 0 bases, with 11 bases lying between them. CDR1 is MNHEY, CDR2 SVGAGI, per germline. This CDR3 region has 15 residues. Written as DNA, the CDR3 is TGTGCCAGCAGTCAAGACGGGTATAGCAATCAGCCCCAGCATTTT. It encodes CASSQDGYSNQPQHF.

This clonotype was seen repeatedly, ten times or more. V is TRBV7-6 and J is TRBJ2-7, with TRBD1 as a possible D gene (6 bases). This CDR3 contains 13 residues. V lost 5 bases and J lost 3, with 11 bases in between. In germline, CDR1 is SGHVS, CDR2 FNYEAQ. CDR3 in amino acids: CASSARDNYEQYF. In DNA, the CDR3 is TGTGCCAGCAGCGCCCGGGACAACTACGAGCAGTACTTC.

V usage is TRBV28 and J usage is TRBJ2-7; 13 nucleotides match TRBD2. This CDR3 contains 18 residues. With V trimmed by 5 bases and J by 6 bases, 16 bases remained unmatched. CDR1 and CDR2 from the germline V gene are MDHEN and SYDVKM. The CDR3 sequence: CASSKQIRTSGSPFEQYV. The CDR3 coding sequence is TGTGCCAGCAGTAAACAAATCCGGACTAGCGGGAGCCCCTTCGAGCAGTACGTC.

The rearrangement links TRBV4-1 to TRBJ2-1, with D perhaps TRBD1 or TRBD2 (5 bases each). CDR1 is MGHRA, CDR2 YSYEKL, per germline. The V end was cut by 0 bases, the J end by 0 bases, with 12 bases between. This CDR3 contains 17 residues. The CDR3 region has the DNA TGCGCCAGCAGCCAAGATGGTGTGGGGACCTCCTACAATGAGCAGTTCTTC. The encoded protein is CASSQDGVGTSYNEQFF.

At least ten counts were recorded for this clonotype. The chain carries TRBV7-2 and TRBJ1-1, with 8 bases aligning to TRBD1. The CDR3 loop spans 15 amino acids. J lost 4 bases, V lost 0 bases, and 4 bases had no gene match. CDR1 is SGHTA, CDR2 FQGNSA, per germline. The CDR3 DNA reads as TGTGCCAGCAGCTTAGCGACAGGGGCGGCCACTGAAGCTTTCTTT. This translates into CASSLATGAATEAFF.

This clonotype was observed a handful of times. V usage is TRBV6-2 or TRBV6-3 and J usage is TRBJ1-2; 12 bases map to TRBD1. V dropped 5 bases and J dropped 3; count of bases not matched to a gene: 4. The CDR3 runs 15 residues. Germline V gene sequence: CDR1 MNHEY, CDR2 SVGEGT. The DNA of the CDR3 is TGTGCCAGCAGTGCCGGGACAGGGGGCTACTATGGCTACACCTTC. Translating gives CASSAGTGGYYGYTF.

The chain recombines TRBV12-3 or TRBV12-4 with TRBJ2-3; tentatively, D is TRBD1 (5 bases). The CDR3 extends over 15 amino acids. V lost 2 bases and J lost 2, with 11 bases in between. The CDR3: CASSLSGSDTDTQYF. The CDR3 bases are TGTGCCAGCAGTTTATCAGGGTCCGACACAGATACGCAGTATTTT.

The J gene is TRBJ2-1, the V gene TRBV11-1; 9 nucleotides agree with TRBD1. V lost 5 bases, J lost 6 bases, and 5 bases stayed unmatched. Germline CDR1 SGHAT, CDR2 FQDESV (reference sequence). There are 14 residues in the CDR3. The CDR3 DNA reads TGTGCCAGCAGCGCCGGGACAGGGATCAATGAGCAGTTCTTC. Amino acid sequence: CASSAGTGINEQFF.

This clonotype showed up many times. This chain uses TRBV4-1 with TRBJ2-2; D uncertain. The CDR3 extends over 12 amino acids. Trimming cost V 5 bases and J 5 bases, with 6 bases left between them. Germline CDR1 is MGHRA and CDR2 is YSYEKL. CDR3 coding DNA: TGCGCCAGCAGCACCGGGACCGGGGAGCTGTTTTTT. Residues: CASSTGTGELFF.

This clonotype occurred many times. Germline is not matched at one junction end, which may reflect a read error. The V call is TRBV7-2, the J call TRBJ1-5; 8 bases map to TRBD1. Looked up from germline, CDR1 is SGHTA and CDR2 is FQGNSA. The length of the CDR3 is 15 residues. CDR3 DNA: TGTGCCAGCAGTTTAGGACAGGGTAGCAATCAGCCCCAGCATTTT. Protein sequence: CASSLGQGSNQPQHF.

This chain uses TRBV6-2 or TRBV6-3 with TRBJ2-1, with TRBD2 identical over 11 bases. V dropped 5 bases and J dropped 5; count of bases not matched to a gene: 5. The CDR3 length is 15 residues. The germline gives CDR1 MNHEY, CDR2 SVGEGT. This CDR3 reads CASSEPGLADNEQFF. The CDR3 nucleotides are TGTGCCAGCAGTGAGCCGGGACTAGCGGACAATGAGCAGTTCTTC.